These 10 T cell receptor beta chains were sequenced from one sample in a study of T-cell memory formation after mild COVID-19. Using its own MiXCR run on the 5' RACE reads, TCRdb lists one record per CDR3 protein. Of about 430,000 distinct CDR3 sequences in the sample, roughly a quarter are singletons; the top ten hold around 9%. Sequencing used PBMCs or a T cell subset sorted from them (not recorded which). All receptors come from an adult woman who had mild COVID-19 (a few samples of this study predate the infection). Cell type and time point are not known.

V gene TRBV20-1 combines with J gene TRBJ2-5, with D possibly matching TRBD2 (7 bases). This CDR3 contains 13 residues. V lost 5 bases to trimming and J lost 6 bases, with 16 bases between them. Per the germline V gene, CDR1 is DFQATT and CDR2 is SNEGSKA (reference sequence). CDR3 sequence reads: CSAEPGGLKTQYF. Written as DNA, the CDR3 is TGCAGTGCTGAACCCGGGGGGCTGAAGACCCAGTACTTC.

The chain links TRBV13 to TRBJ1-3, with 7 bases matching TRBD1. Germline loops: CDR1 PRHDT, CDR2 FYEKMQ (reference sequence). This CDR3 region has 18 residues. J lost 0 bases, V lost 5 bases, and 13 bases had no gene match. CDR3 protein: CASSLRTGPSSSGNTIYF. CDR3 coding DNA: TGTGCCAGCAGCCTCCGGACAGGACCCTCGAGCTCTGGAAACACCATATATTTT.

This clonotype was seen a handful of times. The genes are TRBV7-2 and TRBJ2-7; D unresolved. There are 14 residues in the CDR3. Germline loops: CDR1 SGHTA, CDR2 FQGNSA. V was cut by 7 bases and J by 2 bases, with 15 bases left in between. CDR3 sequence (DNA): TGTGCCAGCACCCGATCAAGGTCGACCTACGAGCAGTACTTC. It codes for CASTRSRSTYEQYF.

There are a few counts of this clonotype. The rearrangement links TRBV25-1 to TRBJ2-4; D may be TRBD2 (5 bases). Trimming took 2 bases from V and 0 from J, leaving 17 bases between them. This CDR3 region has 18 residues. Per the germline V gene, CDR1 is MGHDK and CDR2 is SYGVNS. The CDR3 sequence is CASSEREQTSLAKNIQYF. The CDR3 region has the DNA TGTGCCAGCAGTGAACGGGAACAAACGTCTTTAGCCAAAAACATTCAGTACTTC.

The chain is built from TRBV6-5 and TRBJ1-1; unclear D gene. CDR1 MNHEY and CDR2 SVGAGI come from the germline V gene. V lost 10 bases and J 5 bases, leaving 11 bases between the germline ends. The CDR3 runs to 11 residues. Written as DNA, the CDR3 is TGTGCCACTATAGCAAGGACTGAAGCTTTCTTT. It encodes CATIARTEAFF.

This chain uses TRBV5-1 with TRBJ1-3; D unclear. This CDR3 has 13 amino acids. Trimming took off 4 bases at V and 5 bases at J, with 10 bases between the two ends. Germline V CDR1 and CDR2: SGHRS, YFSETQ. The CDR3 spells CASSADGRNTIYF. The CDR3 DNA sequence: TGCGCCAGCAGCGCGGACGGAAGAAACACCATATATTTT.

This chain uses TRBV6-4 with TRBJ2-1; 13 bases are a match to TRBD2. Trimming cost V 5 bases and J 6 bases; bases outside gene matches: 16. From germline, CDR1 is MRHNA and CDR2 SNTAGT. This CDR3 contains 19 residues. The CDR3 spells CASSPTSGRTLSSGNEQFF. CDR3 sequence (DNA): TGTGCCAGCAGTCCGACTAGCGGGAGGACCCTGAGCTCGGGCAATGAGCAGTTCTTC.

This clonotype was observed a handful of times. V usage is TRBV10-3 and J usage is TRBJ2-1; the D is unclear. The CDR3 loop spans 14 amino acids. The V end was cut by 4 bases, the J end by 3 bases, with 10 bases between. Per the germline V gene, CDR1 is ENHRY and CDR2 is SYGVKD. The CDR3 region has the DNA TGTGCCATCAGTGGGGGTGTCGGCTACAATGAGCAGTTCTTC. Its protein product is CAISGGVGYNEQFF.

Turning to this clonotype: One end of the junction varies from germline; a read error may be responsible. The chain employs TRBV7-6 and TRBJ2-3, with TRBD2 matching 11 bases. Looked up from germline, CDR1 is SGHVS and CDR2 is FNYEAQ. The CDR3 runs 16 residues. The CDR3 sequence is CASSLAGGLFTDTQYF. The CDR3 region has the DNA TGTGCCAGCAGCCTAGCGGGGGGCTTATTCACAGATACGCAGTATTTT. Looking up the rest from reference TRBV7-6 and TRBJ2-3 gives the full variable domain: GAGVSQSPRYKVTKRGQDVALRCDPISGHVSLYWYRQALGQGPEFLTYFNYEAQQDKSGLPNDRFSAERPEGSISTLTIQRTEQRDSAMYRCASSLAGGLFTDTQYFGPGTRLTVL.

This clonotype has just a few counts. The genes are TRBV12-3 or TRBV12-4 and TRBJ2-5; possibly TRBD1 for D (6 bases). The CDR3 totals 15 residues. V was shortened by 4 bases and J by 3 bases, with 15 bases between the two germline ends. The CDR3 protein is CASSYRAPRKETQYF. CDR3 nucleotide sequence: TGTGCCAGCAGTTACAGGGCCCCGCGGAAAGAGACCCAGTACTTC.